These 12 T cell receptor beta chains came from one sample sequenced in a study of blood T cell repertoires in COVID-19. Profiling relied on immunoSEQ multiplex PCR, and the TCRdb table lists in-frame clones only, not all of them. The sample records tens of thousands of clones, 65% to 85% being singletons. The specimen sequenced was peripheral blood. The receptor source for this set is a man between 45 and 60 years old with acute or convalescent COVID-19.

The CDR3 reads CASSRPDRNTGELFF. CDR3 bases: TGCGCCAGCAGCCGCCCGGACAGGAACACCGGGGAGCTGTTTTTT. This rearrangement joins TRBV4-1 to TRBJ2-2; TRBD1 is a possible D gene (6 bases). The CDR3 runs to 15 residues. Trimming pared 4 bases from V and 1 base from J, leaving 10 bases between. Germline CDR1 is MGHRA and CDR2 is YSYEKL.

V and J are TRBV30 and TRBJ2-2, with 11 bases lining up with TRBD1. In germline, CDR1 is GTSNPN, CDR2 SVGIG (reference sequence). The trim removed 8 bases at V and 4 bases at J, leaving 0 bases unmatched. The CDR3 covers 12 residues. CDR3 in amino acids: CAGTGGTGELFF. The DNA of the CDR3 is TGTGCCGGGACAGGGGGCACCGGGGAGCTGTTTTTT. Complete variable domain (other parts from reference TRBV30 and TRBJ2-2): SQTIHQWPATLVQPVGSPLSLECTVEGTSNPNLYWYRQAAGRGLQLLFYSVGIGQISSEVPQNLSASRPQDRQFILSSKKLLLSDSGFYLCAGTGGTGELFFGEGSRLTVL.

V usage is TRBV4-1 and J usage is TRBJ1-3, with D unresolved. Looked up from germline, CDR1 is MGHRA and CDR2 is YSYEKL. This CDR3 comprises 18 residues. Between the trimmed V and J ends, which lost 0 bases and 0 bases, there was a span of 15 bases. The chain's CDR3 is CASSQDPTQRFSGNTIYF. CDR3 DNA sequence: TGCGCCAGCAGCCAAGATCCCACCCAACGGTTCTCTGGAAACACCATATATTTT.

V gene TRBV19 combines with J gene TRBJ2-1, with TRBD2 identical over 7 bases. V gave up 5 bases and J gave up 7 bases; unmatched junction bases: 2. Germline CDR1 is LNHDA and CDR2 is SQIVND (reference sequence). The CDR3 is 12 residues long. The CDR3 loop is CASSARGNEQFF. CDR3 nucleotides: TGTGCCAGTAGTGCGCGGGGGAATGAGCAGTTCTTC.

CDR3 DNA: TGTGCCAGCAGCTCCGGGCGGGCTCCTATTGATACGCAGTATTTT. As protein: CASSSGRAPIDTQYF. The chain carries TRBV11-2 and TRBJ2-3; the D gene is possibly TRBD2 (5 bases). In germline, CDR1 is SGHAT, CDR2 FQNNGV. The CDR3 length is 15 residues. V lost 4 bases to trimming and J lost 6 bases, with 17 bases between them. Full variable domain (remainder filled in from reference TRBV11-2 and TRBJ2-3): EAGVAQSPRYKIIEKRQSVAFWCNPISGHATLYWYQQILGQGPKLLIQFQNNGVVDDSQLPKDRFSAERLKGVDSTLKIQPAKLEDSAVYLCASSSGRAPIDTQYFGPGTRLTVL.

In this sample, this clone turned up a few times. The CDR3 DNA sequence: TGTGCCAGCTCCTTCGCTGAGTTGAACACTGAAGCTTTCTTT. Protein sequence: CASSFAELNTEAFF. The J gene is TRBJ1-1, the V gene TRBV2, with no clear D. Deletions cut 8 bases from V and 0 bases from J, with 13 bases between. Germline CDR1 SNHLY, CDR2 FYNNEI. This CDR3 comprises 14 residues.

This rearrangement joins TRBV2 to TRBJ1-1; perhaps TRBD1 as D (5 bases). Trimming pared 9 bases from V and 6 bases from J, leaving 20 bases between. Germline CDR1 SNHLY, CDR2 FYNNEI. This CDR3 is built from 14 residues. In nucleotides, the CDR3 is TGTGCCAGTGTTACCGGGACGGGGGGTTCTGAAGCTTTCTTT. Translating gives CASVTGTGGSEAFF. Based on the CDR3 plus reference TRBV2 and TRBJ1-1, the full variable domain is EPEVTQTPSHQVTQMGQEVILRCVPISNHLYFYWYRQILGQKVEFLVSFYNNEISEKSEIFDDQFSVERPDGSNFTLKIRSTKLEDSAMYFCASVTGTGGSEAFFGQGTRLTVV.

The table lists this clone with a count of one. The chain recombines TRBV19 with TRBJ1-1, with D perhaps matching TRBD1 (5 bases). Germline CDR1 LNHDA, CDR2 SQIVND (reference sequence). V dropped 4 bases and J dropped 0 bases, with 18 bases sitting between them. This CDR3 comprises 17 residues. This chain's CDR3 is CASSREGMPRMNTEAFF. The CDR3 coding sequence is TGTGCCAGTAGTAGGGAGGGGATGCCGAGGATGAACACTGAAGCTTTCTTT.

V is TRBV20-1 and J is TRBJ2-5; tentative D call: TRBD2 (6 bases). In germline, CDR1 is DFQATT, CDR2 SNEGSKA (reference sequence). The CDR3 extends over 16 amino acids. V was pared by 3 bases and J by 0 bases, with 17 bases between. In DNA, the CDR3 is TGCAGTGCTAGTGGGGCTAGCGAGGCGTACCAAGAGACCCAGTACTTC. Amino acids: CSASGASEAYQETQYF.

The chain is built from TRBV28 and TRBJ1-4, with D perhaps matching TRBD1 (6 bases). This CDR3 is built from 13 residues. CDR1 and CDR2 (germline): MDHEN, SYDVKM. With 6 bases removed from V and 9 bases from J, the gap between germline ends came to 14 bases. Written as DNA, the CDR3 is TGTGCCAGCAGAGCTACAGGGTCTCAAAAACTGTTTTTT. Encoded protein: CASRATGSQKLFF. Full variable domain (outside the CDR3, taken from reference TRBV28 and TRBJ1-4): DVKVTQSSRYLVKRTGEKVFLECVQDMDHENMFWYRQDPGLGLRLIYFSYDVKMKEKGDIPEGYSVSREKKERFSLILESASTNQTSMYLCASRATGSQKLFFGSGTQLSVL.

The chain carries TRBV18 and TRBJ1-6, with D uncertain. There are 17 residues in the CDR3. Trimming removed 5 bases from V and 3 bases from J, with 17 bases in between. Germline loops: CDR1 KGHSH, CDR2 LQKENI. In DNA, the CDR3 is TGTGCCAGCTCAATGATCCCAACGGAGGTCTATAATTCACCCCTCCACTTT. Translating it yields CASSMIPTEVYNSPLHF.

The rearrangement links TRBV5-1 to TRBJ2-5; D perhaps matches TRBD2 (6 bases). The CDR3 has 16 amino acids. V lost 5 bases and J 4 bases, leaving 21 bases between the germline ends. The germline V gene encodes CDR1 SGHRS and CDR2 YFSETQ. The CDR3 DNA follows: TGCGCCAGCAGAAACCTAGGACGGGAGTCGGGAGAGACCCAGTACTTC. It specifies CASRNLGRESGETQYF.